This TCR beta chain comes out of a study of blood T cell repertoires in COVID-19 (dated by TCRdb to the early 2020s). Study-level background: The collaborator samples originated in the United States, Italy and Spain and spanned the acute and convalescent phases of COVID-19. The samples were drawn from the first 160 participants of the ongoing ImmuneRACE study and from 1,254 subjects provided by 6 global collaborators. The material from the prospective study consisted of cDNA or gDNA derived from T cells, B-cell-depleted T cells, or PBMCs. Deeply sampled blood TCRbeta repertoires from subjects exposed to, actively infected with, or recovered from COVID-19 were included in the dataset. A de-identified subject ID, COVID-19 status, age in years and sex were almost always included in the sample metadata. Where HLA class I and class II types were available, the types were taken from metadata supplied by the sample provider, not from assay-based typing. The repertoires were made available in a free public database intended to serve as a resource for research on the immune response to SARS-CoV-2. The study at large found these results: How much clinical and demographic metadata was included differed by source and by participant, and the metadata was provided uncurated.

Whole blood was collected in K2EDTA tubes by collaborating institutions according to the institutions' own protocols. Collaborator samples were shipped for TCRbeta analysis as frozen whole blood, isolated PBMCs, or DNA extracted from either sample type. The immunoSEQ Assay, a bias-controlled multiplex PCR, was used to amplify TCRbeta CDR3 regions from genomic DNA. The authors' analysis ran thus. The number of nucleated cells in each sample was estimated from the amplification of reference gene primers within the assay. To quantify the absolute abundance of each unique TCRbeta CDR3 rearrangement, sequence reads were collapsed and filtered. For each sample, productive Simpson clonality was calculated by taking the square root of Simpson's diversity index across productive rearrangements. TCRdb limited this immuneACCESS table to in-frame rearrangements with V and J called. A share of clones is missing; checked studies link under half to unresolved V genes, and the rest is unexplained. For V, J and clone size, that table is used; D and trimming come from the DNA. The sample table holds about 130,000 clones, of which around 70% were seen once. The ten largest clones take up more than 5% of the sample.

About this clone itself: Its target antigen remains unknown. No much larger clonotype is one base removed from it; base qualities were not supplied.

V was cut back by 2 bases and J by 6 bases, leaving a gap of 14 bases between them. Including the terminal cysteine and phenylalanine, the CDR3 comprises 16 residues. Just CDR3 DNA is preserved here, 48 bases in frame from base 1. From a lookup of the germline V gene, CDR1 and CDR2 are MNHEY and SVGAGI. Material for sequencing was peripheral blood. This receptor was identified in a man in his fifties or sixties with acute or convalescent COVID-19. The V and J segments used are TRBV6-5 and TRBJ1-6; too little of a D gene remains to name it. The DNA sequence is TGTGCCAGCAGTTACGAGGGTCGCGGCGGTAATTCACCCCTCCACTTT. Its coded protein is CASSYEGRGGNSPLHF.